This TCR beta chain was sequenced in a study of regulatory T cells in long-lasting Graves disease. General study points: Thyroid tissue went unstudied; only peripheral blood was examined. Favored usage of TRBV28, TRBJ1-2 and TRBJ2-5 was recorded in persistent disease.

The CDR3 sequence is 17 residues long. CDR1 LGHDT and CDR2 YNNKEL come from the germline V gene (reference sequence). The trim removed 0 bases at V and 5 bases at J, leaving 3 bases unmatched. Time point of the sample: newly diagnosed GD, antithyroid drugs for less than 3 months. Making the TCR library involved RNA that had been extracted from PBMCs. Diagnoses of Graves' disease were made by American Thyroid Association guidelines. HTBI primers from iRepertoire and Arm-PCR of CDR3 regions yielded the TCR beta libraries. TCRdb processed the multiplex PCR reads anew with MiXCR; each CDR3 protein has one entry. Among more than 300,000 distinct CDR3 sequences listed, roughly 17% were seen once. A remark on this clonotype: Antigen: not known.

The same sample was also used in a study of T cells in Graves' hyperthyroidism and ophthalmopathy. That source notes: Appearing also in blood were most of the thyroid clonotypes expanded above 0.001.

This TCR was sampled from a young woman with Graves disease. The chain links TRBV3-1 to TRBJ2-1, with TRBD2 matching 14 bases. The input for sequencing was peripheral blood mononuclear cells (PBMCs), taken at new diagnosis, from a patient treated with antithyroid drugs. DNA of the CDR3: TGTGCCAGCAGCCAAGAGTCGGGACTAGCGGGGGACAATGAGCAGTTCTTC. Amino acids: CASSQESGLAGDNEQFF.